These 5 T cell receptor beta chains came from one sample sequenced in a study of shared clonotypes between healthy human individuals. Clones were sequenced by immunoSEQ multiplex PCR, and TCRdb holds only the in-frame ones, with some missing. The sample yields about 1,800,000 clones, about 95% seen once. In the naive CD8 group, cells lacked CD45RO and were positively selected for CCR7, so terminally differentiated effector memory CD45RA+ cells were left out. Material for sequencing was naive CD8+ T cells sorted from blood. The receptor source for this set is a young man in good health.

Comments on this clone: Distinct nucleotide sequences in the sample also encode this CDR3. The chain joins TRBV4-1 to TRBJ2-7; D remains ambiguous. This CDR3 is 14 amino acids long. The germline CDR1 and CDR2 sequences are MGHRA and YSYEKL. Trimming removed 3 bases at V and 1 base at J, with 10 bases between. CDR3 DNA sequence: TGCGCCAGCAGCCAGATAGGTTCTTCCTACGAGCAGTACTTC. Residues: CASSQIGSSYEQYF.

V gene TRBV9 combines with J gene TRBJ2-3, with D perhaps TRBD2 (6 bases). The V end was cut by 1 base, the J end by 1 base, with 10 bases between. The CDR3 extends over 15 amino acids. Germline V lookup: CDR1 SGDLS, CDR2 YYNGEE. The CDR3 sequence is CASSVTSGGTDTQYF. CDR3 nucleotide sequence: TGTGCCAGCAGCGTAACGTCGGGGGGCACAGATACGCAGTATTTT.

The gene calls are TRBV19 and TRBJ1-2; the match to TRBD1 covers 7 bases. The CDR3 is 20 amino acids. The germline V gene has CDR1 LNHDA and CDR2 SQIVND (reference sequence). V lost 0 bases, J lost 4 bases, and 20 bases stayed unmatched. In DNA, the CDR3 is TGTGCCAGTAGTATAGAGCTAGGGACAGCCATGAACTTCTTCGGCTATGGCTACACCTTC. This encodes CASSIELGTAMNFFGYGYTF.

V gene TRBV5-1 combines with J gene TRBJ1-2; perhaps TRBD1 as D (6 bases). The V gene's germline CDR1 is SGHRS and CDR2 YFSETQ. Trimming removed 0 bases at V and 1 base at J, with 13 bases between. The CDR3 runs 16 residues. CDR3 loop: CASSLAGDLNNYGYTF. The CDR3 nucleotides read TGCGCCAGCAGCTTGGCAGGGGACTTAAATAACTATGGCTACACCTTC.

The chain has TRBV4-2 and TRBJ1-5, with TRBD1 matching over 9 bases. V gave up 0 bases and J gave up 0 bases; unmatched junction bases: 12. Germline assignment: CDR1 LGHNA and CDR2 YNFKEQ. This CDR3 spans 20 amino acids. CDR3 coding DNA: TGTGCCAGCAGCCAAGATTCAGGGACAGGGACAGAGAATAGCAATCAGCCCCAGCATTTT. Encoded protein: CASSQDSGTGTENSNQPQHF.